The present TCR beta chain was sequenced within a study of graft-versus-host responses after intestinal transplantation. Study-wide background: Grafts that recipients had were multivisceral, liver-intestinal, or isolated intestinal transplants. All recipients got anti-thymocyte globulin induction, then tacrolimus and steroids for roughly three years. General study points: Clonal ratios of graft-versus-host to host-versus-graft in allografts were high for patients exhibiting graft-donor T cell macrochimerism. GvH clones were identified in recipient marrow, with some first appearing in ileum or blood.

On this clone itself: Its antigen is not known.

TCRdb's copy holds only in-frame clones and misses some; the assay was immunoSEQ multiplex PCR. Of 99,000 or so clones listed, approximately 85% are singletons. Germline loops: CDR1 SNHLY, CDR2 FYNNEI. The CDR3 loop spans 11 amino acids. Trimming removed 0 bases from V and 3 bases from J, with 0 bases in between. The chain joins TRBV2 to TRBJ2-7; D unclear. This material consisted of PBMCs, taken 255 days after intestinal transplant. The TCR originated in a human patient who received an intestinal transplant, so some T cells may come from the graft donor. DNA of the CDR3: TGTGCCAGCAGTGAAGCCTACGAGCAGTACTTC. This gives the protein CASSEAYEQYF. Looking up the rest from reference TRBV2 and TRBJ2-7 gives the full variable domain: EPEVTQTPSHQVTQMGQEVILRCVPISNHLYFYWYRQILGQKVEFLVSFYNNEISEKSEIFDDQFSVERPDGSNFTLKIRSTKLEDSAMYFCASSEAYEQYFGPGTRLTVT.